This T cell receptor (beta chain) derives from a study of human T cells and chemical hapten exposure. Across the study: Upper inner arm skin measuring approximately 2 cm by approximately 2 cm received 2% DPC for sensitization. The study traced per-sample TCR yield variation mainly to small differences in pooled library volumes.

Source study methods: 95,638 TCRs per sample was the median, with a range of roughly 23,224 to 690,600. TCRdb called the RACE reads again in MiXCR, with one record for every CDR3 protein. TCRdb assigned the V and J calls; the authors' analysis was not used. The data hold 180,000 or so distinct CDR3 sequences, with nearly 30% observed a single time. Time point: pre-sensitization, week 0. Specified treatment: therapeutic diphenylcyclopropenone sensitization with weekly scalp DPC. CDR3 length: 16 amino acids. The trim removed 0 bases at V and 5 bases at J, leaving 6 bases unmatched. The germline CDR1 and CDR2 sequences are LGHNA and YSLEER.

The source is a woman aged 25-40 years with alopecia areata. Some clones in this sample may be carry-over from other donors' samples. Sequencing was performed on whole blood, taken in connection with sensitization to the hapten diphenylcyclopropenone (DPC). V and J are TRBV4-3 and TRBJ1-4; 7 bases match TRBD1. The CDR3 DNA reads TGCGCCAGCAGCCAAGATGGGGGACAGCAAAATGAAAAACTGTTTTTT. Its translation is CASSQDGGQQNEKLFF.